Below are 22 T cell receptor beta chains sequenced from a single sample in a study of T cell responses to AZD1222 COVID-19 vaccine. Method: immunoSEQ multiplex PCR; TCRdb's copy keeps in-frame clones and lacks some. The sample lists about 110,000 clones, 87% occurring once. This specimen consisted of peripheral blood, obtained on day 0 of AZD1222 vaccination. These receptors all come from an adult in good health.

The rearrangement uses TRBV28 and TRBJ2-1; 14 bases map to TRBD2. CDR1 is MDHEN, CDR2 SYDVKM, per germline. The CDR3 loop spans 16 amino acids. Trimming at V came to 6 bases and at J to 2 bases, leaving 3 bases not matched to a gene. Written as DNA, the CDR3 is TGTGCCAGCAGGGGGACTAGCGGGAGTGCCTACAATGAGCAGTTCTTC. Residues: CASRGTSGSAYNEQFF.

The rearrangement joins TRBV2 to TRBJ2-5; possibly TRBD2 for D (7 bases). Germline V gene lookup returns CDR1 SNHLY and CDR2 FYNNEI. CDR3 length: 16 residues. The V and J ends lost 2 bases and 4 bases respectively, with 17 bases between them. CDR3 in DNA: TGTGCCAGCAGTGAACAAGGGCAGGGAGGGGGAGAGACCCAGTACTTC. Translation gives CASSEQGQGGGETQYF.

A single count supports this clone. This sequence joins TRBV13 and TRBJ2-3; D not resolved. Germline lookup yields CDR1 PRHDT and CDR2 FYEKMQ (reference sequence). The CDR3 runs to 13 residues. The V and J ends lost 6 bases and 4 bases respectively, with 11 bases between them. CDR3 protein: CASRLEPSDTQYF. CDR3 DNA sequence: TGTGCCAGCAGGCTAGAACCGTCAGATACGCAGTATTTT. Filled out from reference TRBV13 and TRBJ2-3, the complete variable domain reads AAGVIQSPRHLIKEKRETATLKCYPIPRHDTVYWYQQGPGQDPQFLISFYEKMQSDKGSIPDRFSAQQFSDYHSELNMSSLELGDSALYFCASRLEPSDTQYFGPGTRLTVL.

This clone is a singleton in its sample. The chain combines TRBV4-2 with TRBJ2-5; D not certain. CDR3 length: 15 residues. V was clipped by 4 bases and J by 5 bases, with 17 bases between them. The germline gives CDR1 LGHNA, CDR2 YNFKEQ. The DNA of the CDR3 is TGTGCCAGCAGCCCGATGCGCCAGTTCCAGGAGACCCAGTACTTC. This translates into CASSPMRQFQETQYF.

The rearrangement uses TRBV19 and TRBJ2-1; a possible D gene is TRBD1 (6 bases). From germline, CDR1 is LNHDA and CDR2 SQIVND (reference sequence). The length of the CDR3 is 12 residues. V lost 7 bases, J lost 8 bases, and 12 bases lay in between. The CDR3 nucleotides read TGTGCCAGTAATAACAGGGTCCATGAGCAGTTCTTC. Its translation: CASNNRVHEQFF.

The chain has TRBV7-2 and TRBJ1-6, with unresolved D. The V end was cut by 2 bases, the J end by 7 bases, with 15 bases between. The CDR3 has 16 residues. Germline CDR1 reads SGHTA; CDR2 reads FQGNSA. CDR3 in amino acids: CASSLLTAGGNSPLHF. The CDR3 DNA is TGTGCCAGCAGCTTACTTACGGCAGGCGGAAATTCACCCCTCCACTTT.

CDR3 protein: CASSLPGVGYTF. In DNA form, the CDR3 reads TGTGCCAGCAGTCTTCCAGGGGTCGGCTACACCTTC. This rearrangement joins TRBV28 to TRBJ1-2; possibly TRBD1 for D (6 bases). The V end was cut by 5 bases, the J end by 8 bases, with 12 bases between. Germline CDR1 reads MDHEN; CDR2 reads SYDVKM. CDR3 length: 12 residues.

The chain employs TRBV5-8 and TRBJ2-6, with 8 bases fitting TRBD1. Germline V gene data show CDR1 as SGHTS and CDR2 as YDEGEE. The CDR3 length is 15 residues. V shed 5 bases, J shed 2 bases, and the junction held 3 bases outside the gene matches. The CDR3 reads CASSWTGTGANVLTF. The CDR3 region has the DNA TGTGCCAGCAGTTGGACAGGGACTGGGGCCAACGTCCTGACTTTC.

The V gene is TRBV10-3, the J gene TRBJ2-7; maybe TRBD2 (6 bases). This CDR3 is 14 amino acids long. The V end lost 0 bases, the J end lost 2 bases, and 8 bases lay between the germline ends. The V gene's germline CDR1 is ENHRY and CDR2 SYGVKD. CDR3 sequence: CAISESGGPYEQYF. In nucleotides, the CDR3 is TGTGCCATCAGTGAGTCGGGAGGCCCCTACGAGCAGTACTTC.

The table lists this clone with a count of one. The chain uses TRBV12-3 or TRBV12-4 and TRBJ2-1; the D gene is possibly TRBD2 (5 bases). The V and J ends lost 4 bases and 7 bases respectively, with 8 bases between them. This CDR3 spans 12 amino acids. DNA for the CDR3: TGTGCCAGCAGTTGGAGGACGAATGAGCAGTTCTTC. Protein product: CASSWRTNEQFF.

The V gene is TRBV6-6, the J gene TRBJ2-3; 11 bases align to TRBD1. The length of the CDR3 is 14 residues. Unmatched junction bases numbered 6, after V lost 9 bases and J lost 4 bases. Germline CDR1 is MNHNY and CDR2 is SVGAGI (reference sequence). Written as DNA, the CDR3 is TGTGCCAGTCTTCCGGGACAGGGGGCAGATACGCAGTATTTT. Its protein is CASLPGQGADTQYF.

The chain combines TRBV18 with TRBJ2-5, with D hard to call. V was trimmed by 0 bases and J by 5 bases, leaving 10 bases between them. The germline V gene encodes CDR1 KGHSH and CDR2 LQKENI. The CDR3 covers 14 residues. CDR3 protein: CASSPPSTLETQYF. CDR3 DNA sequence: TGTGCCAGCTCACCACCGAGTACGCTTGAGACCCAGTACTTC.

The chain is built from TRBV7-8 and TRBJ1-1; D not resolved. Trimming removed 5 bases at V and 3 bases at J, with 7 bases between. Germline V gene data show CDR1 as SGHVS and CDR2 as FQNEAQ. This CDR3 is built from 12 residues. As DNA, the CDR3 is TGTGCCAGCAGCCCGGCGCACACTGAAGCTTTCTTT. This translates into CASSPAHTEAFF. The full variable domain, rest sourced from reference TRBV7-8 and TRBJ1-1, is GAGVSQSPRYKVAKRGQDVALRCDPISGHVSLFWYQQALGQGPEFLTYFQNEAQLDKSGLPSDRFFAERPEGSVSTLKIQRTQQEDSAVYLCASSPAHTEAFFGQGTRLTVV.

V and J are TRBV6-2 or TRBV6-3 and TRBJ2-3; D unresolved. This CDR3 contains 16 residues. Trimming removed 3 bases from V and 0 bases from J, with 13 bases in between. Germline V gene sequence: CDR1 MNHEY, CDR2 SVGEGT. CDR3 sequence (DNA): TGTGCCAGCAGTTATATGGTTTCTGATAGCACAGATACGCAGTATTTT. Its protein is CASSYMVSDSTDTQYF.

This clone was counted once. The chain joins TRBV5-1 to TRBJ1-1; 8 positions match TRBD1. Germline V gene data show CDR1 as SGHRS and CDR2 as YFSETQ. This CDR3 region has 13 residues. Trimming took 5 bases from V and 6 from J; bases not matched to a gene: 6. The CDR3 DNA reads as TGCGCCAGCAGTACCGGACAGGGCCCTGAAGCTTTCTTT. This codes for CASSTGQGPEAFF.

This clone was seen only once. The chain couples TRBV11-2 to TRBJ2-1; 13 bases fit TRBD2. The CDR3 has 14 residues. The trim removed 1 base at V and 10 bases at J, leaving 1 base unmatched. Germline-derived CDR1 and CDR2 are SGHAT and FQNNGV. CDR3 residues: CASSLVLAGGEQFF. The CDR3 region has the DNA TGTGCCAGCAGCTTAGTACTAGCGGGGGGGGAGCAGTTCTTC. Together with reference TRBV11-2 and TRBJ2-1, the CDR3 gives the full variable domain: EAGVAQSPRYKIIEKRQSVAFWCNPISGHATLYWYQQILGQGPKLLIQFQNNGVVDDSQLPKDRFSAERLKGVDSTLKIQPAKLEDSAVYLCASSLVLAGGEQFFGPGTRLTVL.

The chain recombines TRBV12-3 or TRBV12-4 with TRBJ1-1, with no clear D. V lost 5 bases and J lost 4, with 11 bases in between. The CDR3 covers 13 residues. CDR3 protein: CASSTVRSTEAFF. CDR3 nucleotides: TGTGCCAGCAGTACCGTTCGGAGCACTGAAGCTTTCTTT.

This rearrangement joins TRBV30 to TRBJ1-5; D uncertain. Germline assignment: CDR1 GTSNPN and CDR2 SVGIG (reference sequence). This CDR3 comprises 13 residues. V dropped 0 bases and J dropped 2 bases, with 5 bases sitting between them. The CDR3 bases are TGTGCCTGGAGTGTACATGGCAATCAGCCCCAGCATTTT. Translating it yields CAWSVHGNQPQHF.

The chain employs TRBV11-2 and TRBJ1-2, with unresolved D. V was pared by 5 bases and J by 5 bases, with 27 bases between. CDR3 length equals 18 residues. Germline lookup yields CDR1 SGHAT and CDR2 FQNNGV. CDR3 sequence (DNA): TGTGCCAGCAGCAGTTATAGGCGGCAGACCTTAAAAGAATATGGCTACACCTTC. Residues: CASSSYRRQTLKEYGYTF.

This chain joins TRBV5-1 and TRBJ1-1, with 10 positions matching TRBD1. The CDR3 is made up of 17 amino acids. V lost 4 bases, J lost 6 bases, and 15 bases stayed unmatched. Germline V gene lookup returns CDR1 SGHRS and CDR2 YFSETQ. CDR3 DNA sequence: TGCGCCAGCAGCCGAGGGACAGGGGATTCCGGCCGGGCTGAAGCTTTCTTT. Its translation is CASSRGTGDSGRAEAFF.

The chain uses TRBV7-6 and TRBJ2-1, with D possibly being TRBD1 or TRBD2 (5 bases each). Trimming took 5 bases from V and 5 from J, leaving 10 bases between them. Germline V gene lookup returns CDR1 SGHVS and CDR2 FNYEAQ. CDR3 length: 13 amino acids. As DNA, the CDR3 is TGTGCCAGCAGCCTGGGACCAAACAATGAGCAGTTCTTC. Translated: CASSLGPNNEQFF.

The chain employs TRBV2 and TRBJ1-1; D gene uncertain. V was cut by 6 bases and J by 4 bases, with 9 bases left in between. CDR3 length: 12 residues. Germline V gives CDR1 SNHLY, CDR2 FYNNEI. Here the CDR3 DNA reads TGTGCCAGCAGCCCCCAGAGCACTGAAGCTTTCTTT. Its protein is CASSPQSTEAFF.